This T cell receptor beta chain was documented in a study of human T cells and chemical hapten exposure. The time point was: pre-sensitization, week 0. The treatment: therapeutic diphenylcyclopropenone sensitization with weekly scalp DPC. This CDR3 has 13 residues. The V gene's germline CDR1 is SGHTA and CDR2 FQGTGA. Trimming pared 0 bases from V and 10 bases from J, leaving 12 bases between. Unique molecular identifiers were linked by the library to individual cDNA molecules. TCRdb reprocessed the RACE reads with MiXCR, giving one entry per CDR3 protein. The sample holds a few hundred thousand distinct CDR3 sequences, about 7.7% seen once. This clonotype turned up a few times.

Source: whole blood, taken in connection with sensitization to the hapten diphenylcyclopropenone (DPC). The V call is TRBV7-3, the J call TRBJ1-1; D is ambiguous. The sequence derives from a man in his late teens or twenties with alopecia areata. Some clones in this sample may be carry-over from other donors' samples. CDR3 residues: CASSLTALGIAFF. The CDR3, as DNA: TGTGCCAGCAGCTTAACGGCTCTGGGGATAGCTTTCTTT.